The clone carrying this T cell receptor beta chain was detected a few times. This record belongs to a study of blood T cell repertoires in COVID-19. Libraries were prepared by immunoSEQ multiplex PCR; TCRdb keeps only in-frame clonotypes and omits some of them. The sample shows about 160,000 clones, over 75% of them seen only once. Sequences were obtained from PBMCs or T cells enriched from blood (not recorded which). This clonotype originated in a woman between 50 and 59 years old who had recovered from COVID-19.

CDR3 bases: TGTGCCAGCAGCCGAGATCCGGGAGCCGGGAGCCTTTATGAGCAGTTCTTC. Its translation: CASSRDPGAGSLYEQFF. The gene calls are TRBV27 and TRBJ2-1; possible D gene TRBD2, 6 bases. In germline, CDR1 is MNHEY, CDR2 SMNVEV (reference sequence). This CDR3 spans 17 amino acids. Trimming removed 6 bases at V and 8 bases at J, with 26 bases between.